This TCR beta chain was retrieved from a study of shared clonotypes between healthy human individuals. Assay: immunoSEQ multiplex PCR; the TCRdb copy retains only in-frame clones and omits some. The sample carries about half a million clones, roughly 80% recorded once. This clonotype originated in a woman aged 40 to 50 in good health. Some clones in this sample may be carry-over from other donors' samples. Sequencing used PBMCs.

The CDR3 nucleotides are TGTGCAACAGGGGGGGATCTCTCTGGGGCCAACGTCCTGACTTTC. This gives the protein CATGGDLSGANVLTF. The chain employs TRBV30 and TRBJ2-6; TRBD1 might be the D (8 bases). Germline CDR1 GTSNPN, CDR2 SVGIG (reference sequence). This CDR3 has 15 residues. Variable domain in full (rest from reference TRBV30 and TRBJ2-6): SQTIHQWPATLVQPVGSPLSLECTVEGTSNPNLYWYRQAAGRGLQLLFYSVGIGQISSEVPQNLSASRPQDRQFILSSKKLLLSDSGFYLCATGGDLSGANVLTFGAGSRLTVL.